The 8 T cell receptor beta chains below were found in one sample sequenced in a study of OX40 agonist ivuxolimab in advanced cancers. The data were produced by immunoSEQ multiplex PCR, yet TCRdb's version contains in-frame clones alone and is incomplete. This sample has some 43,000 clones, with approximately 90% found just once. Sequences were derived from CD4+ or CD8+ T cells sorted from blood, sampled in a trial of the OX40 agonist ivuxolimab. These receptor sequences come from an adult with an advanced solid tumor such as melanoma, head and neck, liver or kidney cancer.

V is TRBV4-3 and J is TRBJ2-3; unclear D gene. Trimming removed 0 bases from V and 0 bases from J, with 10 bases in between. This CDR3 spans 16 amino acids. CDR1 is LGHNA and CDR2 is YSLEER in the germline V gene. DNA for the CDR3: TGCGCCAGCAGCCAAGATGTCGGCAGAAGCACAGATACGCAGTATTTT. Encoded protein: CASSQDVGRSTDTQYF.

The rearrangement joins TRBV4-3 to TRBJ1-1, with D possibly matching TRBD1 (5 bases). With 4 bases removed from V and 4 bases from J, the gap between germline ends came to 16 bases. Looked up from germline, CDR1 is LGHNA and CDR2 is YSLEER. The CDR3 is 15 residues long. DNA of the CDR3: TGCGCCAGCAGCCCCGGGGAGGGACGGGGCACTGAAGCTTTCTTT. Translation: CASSPGEGRGTEAFF.

The chain uses TRBV11-3 and TRBJ2-7, with D perhaps matching TRBD2 (6 bases). V dropped 5 bases and J dropped 6 bases, with 17 bases sitting between them. Germline lookup yields CDR1 SGHNT and CDR2 YENEEA. This CDR3 spans 14 amino acids. The CDR3 region is CASSPVGGGSEQYF. CDR3 DNA: TGTGCCAGCAGCCCCGTCGGGGGAGGTTCCGAGCAGTACTTC.

The genes are TRBV5-1 and TRBJ2-3; possibly TRBD2 for D (6 bases). CDR1 is SGHRS, CDR2 YFSETQ, per germline. V was pared by 3 bases and J by 1 base, with 9 bases between. CDR3 size: 14 residues. DNA for the CDR3: TGCGCCAGCAGCTGGAGCGGGCGCACAGATACGCAGTATTTT. Its translation: CASSWSGRTDTQYF.

The J gene is TRBJ2-1, the V gene TRBV7-3; D is tentatively TRBD1 or TRBD2 (5 bases each). Per the germline V gene, CDR1 is SGHTA and CDR2 is FQGTGA. This CDR3 region has 14 residues. Trimming took off 5 bases at V and 5 bases at J, with 13 bases between the two ends. In DNA, the CDR3 is TGTGCCAGCAGCCCTTCCGGGACGAACAATGAGCAGTTCTTC. Amino acid sequence: CASSPSGTNNEQFF.

This clone was observed a single time. The V and J genes are TRBV27 and TRBJ2-1, with 8 bases identical to TRBD2. The trim removed 5 bases at V and 5 bases at J, leaving 8 bases unmatched. Germline lookup yields CDR1 MNHEY and CDR2 SMNVEV (reference sequence). This CDR3 comprises 15 residues. CDR3 coding DNA: TGTGCCAGCAGTCTTGGGACTAGTATCGACAATGAGCAGTTCTTC. This gives the protein CASSLGTSIDNEQFF.

V and J are TRBV9 and TRBJ1-2; D may be TRBD1 (6 bases). The CDR3 loop spans 15 amino acids. V lost 0 bases and J lost 0, with 9 bases in between. Germline V lookup: CDR1 SGDLS, CDR2 YYNGEE. CDR3 in DNA: TGTGCCAGCAGCGTAGGACAGGTCTCTAACTATGGCTACACCTTC. This translates into CASSVGQVSNYGYTF.

The genes are TRBV30 and TRBJ2-7; 11 positions agree with TRBD1. CDR3 length: 14 amino acids. CDR1 is GTSNPN, CDR2 SVGIG, per germline (reference sequence). V was clipped by 3 bases and J by 4 bases; unmatched bases: 5. Here the CDR3 reads CAWRGQGVIYEQYF. CDR3 DNA sequence: TGTGCCTGGAGGGGACAGGGGGTAATTTACGAGCAGTACTTC.